This T cell receptor (beta chain) was sequenced during a study of cytomegalovirus exposure and HLA in healthy donors. Study-wide findings and caveats: TCR beta chains associated with HLA were, in a later analysis, more clonally expanded than equally common others.

The CDR3 loop spans 11 amino acids. With 9 bases removed from V and 3 bases from J, the gap between germline ends came to 8 bases. CDR1 and CDR2 from the germline V gene are LGHNA and YNFKEQ. This clone was seen more than once but under ten times. Its antigen remains unknown. This PCR relied on a set of 60 Vbeta primers and 13 Jbeta primers. Clones were read by immunoSEQ multiplex PCR, and TCRdb kept only the in-frame ones, dropping some. Here the sample spans 130,000 or so clones, under 10% being singletons. This chain uses TRBV4-2 with TRBJ1-1; D is perhaps TRBD1 (5 bases). Input material: PBMCs. The sequence came from a woman in her 40s in good health and CMV-seropositive. This chain's CDR3 is CASRGYTEAFF. The CDR3 nucleotides read TGTGCCAGTCGGGGGTACACTGAAGCTTTCTTT.